Below are 14 T cell receptor beta chains sequenced from a single sample in a study of T cell repertoires in cytomegalovirus infection. Their target antigens are unknown. From the reads, TCRdb called clonotypes with MiXCR, one entry per CDR3 protein. The top ten hold roughly 35% of the sample, which has 100,000 to 150,000 distinct CDR3 sequences, 20% to 30% seen once. The sequenced material came from PBMCs, sequenced either directly or after in vitro stimulation (not recorded which). The receptors stem from a human donor in good health (CMV status not recorded). Some clones in this sample may be carry-over from other donors' samples.

This clonotype was seen ten or more times. This chain connects TRBV12-3 or TRBV12-4 to TRBJ2-5, with TRBD2 matching over 14 bases. V lost 5 bases and J lost 6; bases outside the gene matches: 8. The CDR3 length is 16 residues. DNA for the CDR3: TGTGCCAGCAGTCCGAGACTAGCGGGAGGGCCAAAGACCCAGTACTTC. Translating gives CASSPRLAGGPKTQYF.

This clonotype turned up a few times. The chain combines TRBV29-1 with TRBJ1-2; tentatively, D is TRBD1 (5 bases). The V end was cut by 3 bases, the J end by 7 bases, with 15 bases between. CDR3 length: 13 amino acids. The germline gives CDR1 SQVTM, CDR2 ANQGSEA. The CDR3 bases are TGCAGCGTTGACGTCGGGACGGATCGTGGCTACACCTTC. Translated: CSVDVGTDRGYTF. Supplemented by reference TRBV29-1 and TRBJ1-2, the full variable domain reads SAVISQKPSRDICQRGTSLTIQCQVDSQVTMMFWYRQQPGQSLTLIATANQGSEATYESGFVIDKFPISRPNLTFSTLTVSNMSPEDSSIYLCSVDVGTDRGYTFGSGTRLTVV.

The chain is built from TRBV15 and TRBJ2-5, with D perhaps matching TRBD1 (6 bases). The CDR3 loop spans 15 amino acids. Germline V CDR1 and CDR2: LNHNV, YYDKDF (reference sequence). Trimming cost V 6 bases and J 5 bases, with 19 bases left between them. The CDR3 coding sequence is TGTGCCACCAGAAGACAGGACATTCGGCGGGAGACCCAGTACTTC. Protein: CATRRQDIRRETQYF. Together with reference TRBV15 and TRBJ2-5, the CDR3 gives the full variable domain: DAMVIQNPRYQVTQFGKPVTLSCSQTLNHNVMYWYQQKSSQAPKLLFHYYDKDFNNEADTPDNFQSRRPNTSFCFLDIRSPGLGDTAMYLCATRRQDIRRETQYFGPGTRLLVL.

This clonotype has ten or more counts. The chain recombines TRBV7-6 with TRBJ2-1; the match to TRBD2 covers 9 bases. J gave up 6 bases and V 1 base, and 4 bases lay outside the gene matches. The CDR3 covers 15 residues. The germline V gene encodes CDR1 SGHVS and CDR2 FNYEAQ. In nucleotides, the CDR3 is TGTGCCAGCAGCTTAGAAGCGGGAGGTTTCAATGAGCAGTTCTTC. This sequence encodes CASSLEAGGFNEQFF.

This clonotype was observed at least ten times. V gene TRBV7-2 combines with J gene TRBJ2-1, with TRBD1 matching over 10 bases. Per germline, CDR1 SGHTA and CDR2 FQGNSA. Germline trimming cut 3 bases from V and 8 bases from J; bases unmatched to any gene: 4. There are 14 residues in the CDR3. For the CDR3, the DNA is TGTGCCAGCAGCTTCGACAGGGGGCACGATGAGCAGTTCTTC. It specifies CASSFDRGHDEQFF.

The J gene is TRBJ2-7, the V gene TRBV12-3 or TRBV12-4, with D unclear. Trimming left V 5 bases short and J 3 bases short, with 17 bases between. This CDR3 is built from 15 residues. Here the CDR3 DNA reads TGTGCCAGCAGTCCAATTGACGTGGGCTACTACGAGCAGTACTTC. It is translated as CASSPIDVGYYEQYF.

This clonotype was counted a few times. J is TRBJ1-4 and V is TRBV7-2; a weak D match, TRBD1 (5 bases). Looked up from germline, CDR1 is SGHTA and CDR2 is FQGNSA. The CDR3 is made up of 15 amino acids. With 5 bases removed from V and 6 bases from J, the gap between germline ends came to 16 bases. The CDR3: CASSPVGDRDEKLFF. CDR3 in DNA: TGTGCCAGCAGCCCCGTGGGGGATAGGGATGAAAAACTGTTTTTT.

By proportion, this clonotype is medium-sized. The chain employs TRBV6-2 or TRBV6-3 and TRBJ1-5; no definite D call. CDR1 and CDR2 from the germline V gene are MNHEY and SVGEGT. Trimming shortened V by 10 bases and J by 7 bases, and 17 bases separated the two germline ends. The CDR3 runs 13 residues. The CDR3: CATQRWVRQPQHF. The CDR3 DNA is TGTGCCACCCAAAGGTGGGTGAGACAGCCCCAGCATTTT.

This clonotype occurred a few times. This chain uses TRBV7-9 with TRBJ2-7; no definite D call. The CDR3 has 14 residues. Trimming removed 4 bases at V and 1 base at J, with 11 bases between. Germline V lookup: CDR1 SEHNR, CDR2 FQNEAQ (reference sequence). The CDR3 loop reads CASSSGSVSYEQYV. The DNA of the CDR3 is TGTGCCAGCAGCTCGGGTTCCGTATCCTACGAGCAGTACGTC.

This clonotype showed up just a few times. The chain uses TRBV29-1 and TRBJ2-7, with TRBD1 as a possible D gene (5 bases). CDR1 is SQVTM, CDR2 ANQGSEA, per germline. Trimming removed 4 bases at V and 3 bases at J, with 10 bases between. This CDR3 is built from 12 residues. Here the CDR3 DNA reads TGCAGCGTTGGGCAGGGAAACTACGAGCAGTACGTC. The encoded protein is CSVGQGNYEQYV.

The chain links TRBV27 to TRBJ1-6; D is perhaps TRBD1 (6 bases). Germline lookup yields CDR1 MNHEY and CDR2 SMNVEV (reference sequence). V lost 3 bases and J 4 bases, leaving 10 bases between the germline ends. This CDR3 region has 15 residues. In DNA, the CDR3 is TGTGCCAGCAGTTTGCGGGACAAATATAATTCACCCCTCCACTTT. It yields the protein CASSLRDKYNSPLHF.

This clonotype has ten or more counts. The chain joins TRBV7-8 to TRBJ1-4; D not resolved. This CDR3 is built from 12 residues. V was shortened by 8 bases and J by 3 bases, with 7 bases between the two germline ends. Per germline, CDR1 SGHVS and CDR2 FQNEAQ. CDR3 coding DNA: TGTGCCAGCCGGAGGGCTAATGAAAAACTGTTTTTT. Its translation: CASRRANEKLFF. Using reference TRBV7-8 and TRBJ1-4 for the parts outside the CDR3, the full variable domain is GAGVSQSPRYKVAKRGQDVALRCDPISGHVSLFWYQQALGQGPEFLTYFQNEAQLDKSGLPSDRFFAERPEGSVSTLKIQRTQQEDSAVYLCASRRANEKLFFGSGTQLSVL.

The chain links TRBV6-1 to TRBJ2-5; 9 positions agree with TRBD1. The CDR3 sequence is 14 residues long. Trimming cost V 6 bases and J 4 bases; bases outside gene matches: 6. Germline CDR1 is MNHNS and CDR2 is SASEGT. This CDR3 is CASSRTGAGETQYF. Here the CDR3 DNA reads TGTGCCAGCAGCCGGACAGGGGCGGGAGAGACCCAGTACTTC.

V is TRBV5-5 and J is TRBJ2-7; weak D call: TRBD1 (5 bases). The germline gives CDR1 SGHKS, CDR2 YYEKEE (reference sequence). The CDR3 has 16 residues. Trimming cost V 2 bases and J 3 bases, with 18 bases left between them. The CDR3 sequence is CASSFGHTVSDYEQYF. The CDR3 bases are TGTGCCAGCAGCTTCGGACACACGGTATCGGACTACGAGCAGTACTTC.